One sample yielded the 25 T cell receptor beta chains listed below, sequenced in a study of post-analysis software for immune sequencing data. Unique molecular identifiers were carried by the TCR beta cDNA libraries. TCRdb called the PCR reads again in MiXCR, with one record for every CDR3 protein. The data contain over 150,000 distinct CDR3 sequences, about 34% of them singletons. Material: blood, obtained after autologous hematopoietic stem cell transplantation. These TCRs come from a girl aged 10 to 17 with multiple sclerosis.

This clonotype was seen only a few times. The rearrangement links TRBV5-1 to TRBJ2-1; the D gene is possibly TRBD1 (6 bases). CDR3 size: 15 residues. CDR1 is SGHRS and CDR2 is YFSETQ in the germline V gene. With 2 bases removed from V and 7 bases from J, the gap between germline ends came to 16 bases. In DNA form, the CDR3 reads TGCGCCAGCAGCTTTAGACAGGACTCAGGGAATGAGCAGTTCTTC. Translation gives CASSFRQDSGNEQFF.

V is TRBV28 and J is TRBJ2-7, with TRBD2 identical over 9 bases. The CDR3 covers 15 residues. Germline values: CDR1 MDHEN, CDR2 SYDVKM. The trim removed 5 bases at V and 5 bases at J, leaving 10 bases unmatched. In nucleotides, the CDR3 is TGTGCCAGCAGTACCCCGGGACTAGCCCTAAACGAGCAGTACTTC. Translated, it gives CASSTPGLALNEQYF.

The chain combines TRBV11-1 with TRBJ2-6, with 11 bases fitting TRBD1. Germline trimming cut 2 bases from V and 0 bases from J; bases unmatched to any gene: 3. From germline, CDR1 is SGHAT and CDR2 FQDESV (reference sequence). The CDR3 extends over 18 amino acids. The CDR3 reads CASSLTGQGVSGANVLTF. The CDR3 DNA reads TGTGCCAGCAGCTTAACGGGACAGGGGGTCTCTGGGGCCAACGTCCTGACTTTC.

V gene TRBV4-3 combines with J gene TRBJ2-2; D unresolved. The CDR3 is 14 residues long. Germline V gives CDR1 LGHNA, CDR2 YSLEER. V lost 1 base and J 5 bases, leaving 8 bases between the germline ends. The CDR3 spells CASSQAWGTGELFF. The CDR3 DNA reads TGCGCCAGCAGCCAAGCCTGGGGTACCGGGGAGCTGTTTTTT.

The chain recombines TRBV7-2 with TRBJ2-5; no definite D call. Trimming stripped 5 bases from V and 4 bases from J, with 14 bases between. This CDR3 comprises 14 residues. Looked up from germline, CDR1 is SGHTA and CDR2 is FQGNSA. The chain's CDR3 is CASSRRARGETQYF. The CDR3, as DNA: TGTGCCAGCAGCCGTCGGGCTAGAGGAGAGACCCAGTACTTC. The entire variable domain, with the rest obtained from reference TRBV7-2 and TRBJ2-5, is as follows: GAGVSQSPSNKVTEKGKDVELRCDPISGHTALYWYRQSLGQGLEFLIYFQGNSAPDKSGLPSDRFSAERTGGSVSTLTIQRTQQEDSAVYLCASSRRARGETQYFGPGTRLLVL.

This clonotype was counted only a few times. The rearrangement joins TRBV12-3 or TRBV12-4 to TRBJ2-7, with TRBD2 matching 8 bases. The V and J ends lost 3 bases and 7 bases, in that order; junction bases with no gene match: 11. This CDR3 region has 15 residues. The CDR3 here is CASSFTGRVLLEQYF. In DNA, the CDR3 is TGTGCCAGCAGTTTTACCGGGAGGGTACTCCTGGAGCAGTACTTC.

V and J are TRBV7-3 and TRBJ2-3; 8 bases agree with TRBD2. Germline V gene data show CDR1 as SGHTA and CDR2 as FQGTGA. The CDR3 is 14 amino acids. Unmatched junction bases numbered 9, after V lost 3 bases and J lost 10 bases. CDR3 coding DNA: TGTGCCAGCAGCTTGGATAGCGGGGCCCGCGCGCAGTATTTT. Amino acid sequence: CASSLDSGARAQYF. Full variable domain (rest looked up from reference TRBV7-3 and TRBJ2-3): GAGVSQTPSNKVTEKGKYVELRCDPISGHTALYWYRQSLGQGPEFLIYFQGTGAADDSGLPNDRFFAVRPEGSVSTLKIQRTERGDSAVYLCASSLDSGARAQYFGPGTRLTVL.

In its sample, this clonotype was seen a few times. This sequence joins TRBV20-1 and TRBJ1-2, with 7 bases lining up with TRBD1. CDR3 length: 17 amino acids. Trimming cost V 0 bases and J 3 bases; bases outside gene matches: 13. The germline CDR1 and CDR2 sequences are DFQATT and SNEGSKA (reference sequence). CDR3 nucleotides: TGCAGTGCTAGAGATCTCTACTTACAGGGGAAAGACTATGGCTACACCTTC. Protein product: CSARDLYLQGKDYGYTF.

Turning to this clonotype: Possible read error: a much larger clone is one base away. V usage is TRBV12-3 or TRBV12-4 and J usage is TRBJ2-5; D unclear. The CDR3 is 13 amino acids. This CDR3 reads CAGSPEYQETQYF. The CDR3, as DNA: TGTGCCGGCAGTCCAGAGTACCAAGAGACCCAGTACTTC.

This rearrangement joins TRBV20-1 to TRBJ2-1, with 7 bases that match TRBD2. The CDR3 runs to 14 residues. Germline V gives CDR1 DFQATT, CDR2 SNEGSKA (reference sequence). V was clipped by 6 bases and J by 8 bases; unmatched bases: 13. The CDR3 here is CSAQEGTTFYEQFF. The CDR3 DNA reads TGCAGTGCCCAAGAAGGGACTACTTTCTATGAGCAGTTCTTC.

The gene calls are TRBV4-3 and TRBJ2-3; tentatively, D is TRBD2 (6 bases). Deletions cut 0 bases from V and 4 bases from J, with 8 bases between. The CDR3 loop spans 14 amino acids. The germline CDR1 and CDR2 sequences are LGHNA and YSLEER. The CDR3 sequence is CASSQDREPDTQYF. For the CDR3, the DNA is TGCGCCAGCAGCCAAGATCGGGAGCCAGATACGCAGTATTTT.

The J gene is TRBJ2-2, the V gene TRBV20-1, with D possibly called TRBD1 or TRBD2 (5 bases each). Per the germline V gene, CDR1 is DFQATT and CDR2 is SNEGSKA (reference sequence). This CDR3 comprises 13 residues. Trimming shortened V by 3 bases and J by 4 bases, and 9 bases separated the two germline ends. The CDR3 DNA follows: TGCAGTGCTAGCGAGGGGCGCACCGGGGAGCTGTTTTTT. Translation gives CSASEGRTGELFF.

In its sample, this clonotype was seen many times. The rearrangement links TRBV20-1 to TRBJ1-1; D gene ambiguous. The CDR3 extends over 14 amino acids. From germline, CDR1 is DFQATT and CDR2 SNEGSKA (reference sequence). V gave up 2 bases and J gave up 2 bases, with 12 bases separating them. The CDR3 sequence: CSARPRTQNTEAFF. In nucleotides, the CDR3 is TGCAGTGCTAGACCTCGGACGCAAAACACTGAAGCTTTCTTT.

The chain carries TRBV20-1 and TRBJ2-5, with 7 bases that match TRBD2. The CDR3 is 14 residues long. The V segment lost 0 bases and the J segment 4 bases; nucleotides outside the gene matches: 5. In germline, CDR1 is DFQATT, CDR2 SNEGSKA (reference sequence). CDR3 nucleotides: TGCAGTGCTAGAGATTGGGAGGGAACAGAGACCCAGTACTTC. Protein sequence: CSARDWEGTETQYF.

In regard to this clonotype: A read error may explain this, as a much larger clone is one base away. This chain links TRBV11-2 with TRBJ2-5; D might be TRBD1 (6 bases). The J call could be wrong; TRBJ2-7 is a better fit for the DNA end. The germline gives CDR1 SGHAT, CDR2 FQNNGV. The CDR3 loop spans 15 amino acids. CDR3 bases: TGTGCCAACAGCTTAGATCGTCAGGGGTGGAACGAGCAGTACTTC. Its translation is CANSLDRQGWNEQYF.

On this clonotype itself: A junction boundary mismatches the germline segment, possibly from a read error. V usage is TRBV6-2 or TRBV6-3 and J usage is TRBJ2-1, with D perhaps TRBD1 (6 bases). CDR1 MNHEY and CDR2 SVGEGT come from the germline V gene. This CDR3 is 14 amino acids long. The CDR3 DNA is TGTGCCAGCCAATCGCAGGGGCCCTACAATAAGCAGTTCTTC. This codes for CASQSQGPYNKQFF.

Only a few counts were recorded for this clonotype. The J gene is TRBJ2-3, the V gene TRBV20-1; a weak D match, TRBD2 (5 bases). Per germline, CDR1 DFQATT and CDR2 SNEGSKA (reference sequence). V was trimmed by 6 bases and J by 0 bases, leaving 19 bases between them. This CDR3 has 16 amino acids. DNA for the CDR3: TGCAGTGCCAAAAGGGCCAGCGGACTCAGCACAGATACGCAGTATTTT. This sequence encodes CSAKRASGLSTDTQYF.

The rearrangement joins TRBV9 to TRBJ2-1; D unresolved. V was trimmed by 0 bases and J by 8 bases, leaving 9 bases between them. The CDR3 consists of 13 residues. CDR1 and CDR2 (germline): SGDLS, YYNGEE. CDR3 in amino acids: CASSVVGWDEQFF. The CDR3, as DNA: TGTGCCAGCAGCGTAGTTGGGTGGGATGAGCAGTTCTTC.

About this clonotype itself: The junction and the germline gene differ at one end; a read error may be behind it. The chain joins TRBV4-3 to TRBJ2-7; TRBD1 matches at 11 bases. Germline V CDR1 and CDR2: LGHNA, YSLEER. This CDR3 has 16 amino acids. CDR3 DNA: TGCGCCGGCAGCCAGACTTGGACAGGGGGCGTTTACGAGCAGTACTTC. Protein sequence: CAGSQTWTGGVYEQYF.

In DNA, the CDR3 is TGCAGTGCTCCGGGCGCGGGACCCCTGGGGGATACGCAGTATTTT. Amino acids: CSAPGAGPLGDTQYF. The chain carries TRBV20-1 and TRBJ2-3; D is possibly TRBD2 (6 bases). The germline CDR1 and CDR2 sequences are DFQATT and SNEGSKA (reference sequence). Trimming cost V 5 bases and J 6 bases, with 21 bases left between them. This CDR3 spans 15 amino acids.

This chain uses TRBV24-1 with TRBJ2-1, with a possible D match to TRBD2 (5 bases). CDR1 is KGHDR and CDR2 is SFDVKD in the germline V gene. The CDR3 spans 13 residues. The V gene lost 4 bases and the J gene lost 8 bases, with 11 bases spanning the gap. CDR3 loop: CATSEEGRDEQFF. The CDR3 DNA sequence: TGTGCCACCAGTGAAGAGGGAAGGGATGAGCAGTTCTTC.

The V call is TRBV6-1, the J call TRBJ2-7; 14 nucleotides match TRBD2. In germline, CDR1 is MNHNS, CDR2 SASEGT. The V segment lost 6 bases and the J segment 7 bases; nucleotides outside the gene matches: 8. The CDR3 spans 15 residues. Written as DNA, the CDR3 is TGTGCCAGCAGAACCGGGACTAGCGGGAGTAATGAGCAGTACTTC. Translation gives CASRTGTSGSNEQYF.

V is TRBV24-1 and J is TRBJ2-1, with 9 nucleotides matching TRBD1. The CDR3 length is 14 residues. The V segment lost 4 bases and the J segment 10 bases; nucleotides outside the gene matches: 7. Germline assignment: CDR1 KGHDR and CDR2 SFDVKD. CDR3 coding DNA: TGTGCCACCAGTGAAGCCGGGACAGGGTACGAGCAGTTCTTC. Translating gives CATSEAGTGYEQFF.

The J gene is TRBJ2-4, the V gene TRBV5-6; D perhaps matches TRBD2 (7 bases). The CDR3 consists of 18 residues. Germline lookup yields CDR1 SGHDT and CDR2 YYEEEE. V lost 4 bases and J lost 0, with 20 bases in between. The CDR3 here is CASSPLTAGARAKNIQYF. Written as DNA, the CDR3 is TGTGCCAGCAGCCCCCTAACCGCGGGGGCTAGAGCCAAAAACATTCAGTACTTC.

This clonotype has just a few counts. V is TRBV29-1 and J is TRBJ2-7, with a tentative D call TRBD1 (5 bases). The germline gives CDR1 SQVTM, CDR2 ANQGSEA. V shed 5 bases and J shed 1 base, with 6 bases lying between them. This CDR3 contains 11 residues. CDR3 nucleotides: TGCAGCGTTACAGGTTCCTACGAGCAGTACTTC. Encoded protein: CSVTGSYEQYF.